The 23 T cell receptor beta chains below come from one sample, sequenced in a study of T cell changes during pregnancy in multiple sclerosis. Method: immunoSEQ multiplex PCR; TCRdb's copy keeps in-frame clones and lacks some. The sample records 41,000 or so clones, 90% to 95% being singletons. The input for sequencing was CD8+ T cells from peripheral blood mononuclear cells, taken in the third trimester of pregnancy. The receptors come from a female donor with multiple sclerosis, enrolled in a pregnancy study.

The V call is TRBV10-3, the J call TRBJ1-2, with D possibly matching TRBD1 (5 bases). Germline V gene lookup returns CDR1 ENHRY and CDR2 SYGVKD. The germline V and J ends were trimmed by 5 bases and 3 bases, with 16 bases remaining between them. The CDR3 contains 15 residues. The chain's CDR3 is CAISSWGGTHYGYTF. CDR3 DNA sequence: TGTGCCATCAGTTCGTGGGGGGGAACCCACTATGGCTACACCTTC.

This clone was counted once. The chain carries TRBV14 and TRBJ1-1; D is possibly TRBD1 (6 bases). The CDR3 consists of 19 residues. Deletions cut 0 bases from V and 3 bases from J, with 23 bases between. In germline, CDR1 is SGHDN, CDR2 FVKESK. CDR3 loop: CASSQDAPGLGAIDTEAFF. In nucleotides, the CDR3 is TGTGCCAGCAGCCAAGACGCCCCCGGCCTGGGGGCAATTGACACTGAAGCTTTCTTT.

The rearrangement uses TRBV2 and TRBJ1-2; D call uncertain. Germline values: CDR1 SNHLY, CDR2 FYNNEI. The CDR3 spans 14 residues. Trimming cost V 6 bases and J 2 bases, with 13 bases left between them. The CDR3 reads CASSPPSGNYGYTF. CDR3 DNA sequence: TGTGCCAGCAGCCCCCCAAGCGGGAACTATGGCTACACCTTC.

This clone was counted once. The chain couples TRBV4-2 to TRBJ2-6; TRBD2 matches at 9 bases. The CDR3 spans 19 residues. Per germline, CDR1 LGHNA and CDR2 YNFKEQ. After removal of 0 bases from V and 0 bases from J, the junction contained 6 bases not matched to a gene. For the CDR3, the DNA is TGTGCCAGCAGCCAAGATAGACTAGCGGAGATCTCTGGGGCCAACGTCCTGACTTTC. Residues: CASSQDRLAEISGANVLTF.

The V call is TRBV11-2, the J call TRBJ2-7; D perhaps matches TRBD2 (5 bases). Germline loops: CDR1 SGHAT, CDR2 FQNNGV. Trimming shortened V by 1 base and J by 2 bases, and 15 bases separated the two germline ends. The CDR3 covers 16 residues. DNA for the CDR3: TGTGCCAGCAGCTTAGCAGGTTCGGGAAGGGCCTACGAGCAGTACTTC. Amino acid sequence: CASSLAGSGRAYEQYF.

V and J are TRBV7-8 and TRBJ2-1, with TRBD2 identical over 15 bases. The CDR3 is 16 residues long. Germline loops: CDR1 SGHVS, CDR2 FQNEAQ. J gave up 9 bases and V 3 bases, and 6 bases lay outside the gene matches. Here the CDR3 DNA reads TGTGCCAGCAGCTTTGGACTAGCGGGAGGGCCGAGTGAGCAGTTCTTC. Translating it yields CASSFGLAGGPSEQFF.

This chain links TRBV13 with TRBJ2-7; 7 nucleotides agree with TRBD1. Per the germline V gene, CDR1 is PRHDT and CDR2 is FYEKMQ (reference sequence). CDR3 length: 13 residues. Unmatched junction bases numbered 2, after V lost 5 bases and J lost 1 base. As DNA, the CDR3 is TGTGCCAGCAGCGCGACAGGGTCCTACGAGCAGTACTTC. This translates into CASSATGSYEQYF. The full variable domain, rest sourced from reference TRBV13 and TRBJ2-7, is AAGVIQSPRHLIKEKRETATLKCYPIPRHDTVYWYQQGPGQDPQFLISFYEKMQSDKGSIPDRFSAQQFSDYHSELNMSSLELGDSALYFCASSATGSYEQYFGPGTRLTVT.

This chain connects TRBV7-9 to TRBJ2-2; D might be TRBD2 (6 bases). The CDR3 runs 14 residues. The V and J ends lost 5 bases and 4 bases respectively, with 11 bases between them. Germline CDR1 and CDR2: SEHNR and FQNEAQ (reference sequence). Written as DNA, the CDR3 is TGTGCCAGCAGCATAGGACTAATCACCGGGGAGCTGTTTTTT. As protein: CASSIGLITGELFF. Combining the CDR3 with reference TRBV7-9 and TRBJ2-2 gives the whole variable domain DTGVSQNPRHKITKRGQNVTFRCDPISEHNRLYWYRQTLGQGPEFLTYFQNEAQLEKSRLLSDRFSAERPKGSFSTLEIQRTEQGDSAMYLCASSIGLITGELFFGEGSRLTVL.

This sequence joins TRBV4-3 and TRBJ2-7, with TRBD2 matching 13 bases. With 3 bases clipped from V and 2 bases from J, the junction kept 7 bases outside the gene matches. The germline gives CDR1 LGHNA, CDR2 YSLEER. This CDR3 has 17 amino acids. CDR3 DNA: TGCGCCAGCAGCCACGGGACTAGCGGGGAAACAACCTACGAGCAGTACTTC. Translated, it gives CASSHGTSGETTYEQYF.

The chain joins TRBV7-9 to TRBJ1-2; D not resolved. V lost 4 bases and J 5 bases, leaving 8 bases between the germline ends. CDR3 length: 12 residues. Germline loops: CDR1 SEHNR, CDR2 FQNEAQ (reference sequence). The CDR3 loop is CASSSDYYGYTF. The CDR3 DNA is TGTGCCAGCAGCTCTGACTATTATGGCTACACCTTC.

The chain is built from TRBV7-9 and TRBJ2-5; D may be TRBD1 (6 bases). The ends were cut back, 1 base at V and 3 bases at J, with 9 bases in the middle. Germline CDR1 and CDR2: SEHNR and FQNEAQ (reference sequence). This CDR3 spans 14 amino acids. The CDR3: CASSLVGAKETQYF. As DNA, the CDR3 is TGTGCCAGCAGCTTAGTGGGGGCGAAAGAGACCCAGTACTTC.

This clone occurred once. The chain employs TRBV5-3 and TRBJ1-4; tentative D call: TRBD1 (5 bases). TRBV5-3 is reported as an ORF; its role is uncertain. The CDR3 is 18 amino acids. V lost 3 bases to trimming and J lost 0 bases, with 18 bases between them. CDR3 residues: CARSSRVSLLATNEKLFF. The CDR3 DNA sequence: TGTGCCAGAAGCTCCAGGGTCTCTTTACTCGCAACTAATGAAAAACTGTTTTTT.

The chain recombines TRBV19 with TRBJ2-3, with D possibly TRBD2 on 6 matching bases. Germline CDR1 reads LNHDA; CDR2 reads SQIVND (reference sequence). This CDR3 spans 15 amino acids. Trimming cost V 3 bases and J 4 bases, with 14 bases left between them. The CDR3 DNA reads TGTGCCAGTAGTATTCTAGTCGGGAGTGCAGATACGCAGTATTTT. Protein: CASSILVGSADTQYF.

The chain links TRBV30 to TRBJ1-1; no definite D call. The CDR3 contains 13 residues. Trimming removed 0 bases at V and 5 bases at J, with 10 bases between. Germline lookup yields CDR1 GTSNPN and CDR2 SVGIG (reference sequence). The CDR3 DNA follows: TGTGCCTGGAGTGTACTGGGAGAAACTGAAGCTTTCTTT. Translating it yields CAWSVLGETEAFF.

The V and J genes are TRBV5-1 and TRBJ2-1; unclear D gene. Trimming left V 2 bases short and J 5 bases short, with 8 bases between. This CDR3 has 13 residues. Germline loops: CDR1 SGHRS, CDR2 YFSETQ. The CDR3 here is CASSFTQNNEQFF. The CDR3 DNA follows: TGCGCCAGCAGCTTTACCCAGAACAATGAGCAGTTCTTC.

This chain links TRBV7-9 with TRBJ2-7; 14 bases align to TRBD2. The junction had 12 bases not matched to a gene; V was cut back by 4 bases and J by 4 bases. This CDR3 region has 18 residues. From germline, CDR1 is SEHNR and CDR2 FQNEAQ (reference sequence). The DNA for the CDR3 is TGTGCCAGCAGCTCCGGGACTAGCGGGGGACCGTTTTCGTACGAGCAGTACTTC. Its protein is CASSSGTSGGPFSYEQYF.

Comment on this clone: A much larger clonotype is one base distant, so this may be a read error. The same CDR3 is also encoded by other DNA sequences in this sample. This sequence joins TRBV7-8 and TRBJ1-5; 8 positions match TRBD1. Germline V CDR1 and CDR2: SGHVS, FQNEAQ. After removal of 1 base from V and 2 bases from J, the junction contained 1 base not matched to a gene. The CDR3 sequence is 15 residues long. The chain's CDR3 is CASSLEDRGNQPQHF. CDR3 nucleotides: TGTGCCAGCAGCTTAGAGGACAGGGGCAATCAGCCCCAGCATTTT.

This clone was recorded only once. The chain links TRBV12-5 to TRBJ2-5; D is perhaps TRBD1 (7 bases). The CDR3 totals 14 residues. Trimming stripped 6 bases from V and 2 bases from J, with 13 bases between. Germline CDR1 is LGHNT and CDR2 is FRNRAP. The CDR3 nucleotides are TGTGCTAGTGGGGGGGGACAGCGTCAAGAGACCCAGTACTTC. Protein product: CASGGGQRQETQYF.

The chain employs TRBV11-2 and TRBJ2-5; 7 nucleotides line up with TRBD2. V trimming: 5 bases; J trimming: 0 bases; junction bases outside the gene matches: 9. The CDR3 has 16 amino acids. Germline values: CDR1 SGHAT, CDR2 FQNNGV. CDR3 residues: CASSQGGPEYQETQYF. CDR3 nucleotide sequence: TGTGCCAGCAGCCAGGGAGGGCCCGAGTACCAAGAGACCCAGTACTTC.

V and J are TRBV7-9 and TRBJ1-1, with D tentatively TRBD1 (5 bases). V was shortened by 5 bases and J by 1 base, with 14 bases between the two germline ends. The CDR3 contains 15 residues. Germline values: CDR1 SEHNR, CDR2 FQNEAQ (reference sequence). The CDR3 coding sequence is TGTGCCAGCAGCCCCCCGACGACAGCGAACACTGAAGCTTTCTTT. It encodes CASSPPTTANTEAFF. Using reference TRBV7-9 and TRBJ1-1 for the parts outside the CDR3, the full variable domain is DTGVSQNPRHKITKRGQNVTFRCDPISEHNRLYWYRQTLGQGPEFLTYFQNEAQLEKSRLLSDRFSAERPKGSFSTLEIQRTEQGDSAMYLCASSPPTTANTEAFFGQGTRLTVV.

The table lists this clone with a count of one. The gene calls are TRBV7-9 and TRBJ1-2; 9 nucleotides match TRBD1. Germline V gene sequence: CDR1 SEHNR, CDR2 FQNEAQ (reference sequence). Losses at the gene ends were 5 bases for V and 1 base for J; bases not matched to a gene: 14. This CDR3 has 18 amino acids. CDR3 residues: CASSHPNLQGAINYGYTF. In nucleotides, the CDR3 is TGTGCCAGCAGCCACCCCAACCTACAGGGGGCGATTAACTATGGCTACACCTTC. The full variable domain, its missing parts supplied by reference TRBV7-9 and TRBJ1-2, is DTGVSQNPRHKITKRGQNVTFRCDPISEHNRLYWYRQTLGQGPEFLTYFQNEAQLEKSRLLSDRFSAERPKGSFSTLEIQRTEQGDSAMYLCASSHPNLQGAINYGYTFGSGTRLTVV.

The chain is built from TRBV11-3 and TRBJ2-7, with a possible D match to TRBD2 (7 bases). The CDR3 sequence is 15 residues long. Germline loops: CDR1 SGHNT, CDR2 YENEEA. Trimming took off 2 bases at V and 7 bases at J, with 18 bases between the two ends. This CDR3 is CASSLSQGGGGEQYF. The CDR3 DNA reads as TGTGCCAGCAGCTTATCCCAAGGGGGGGGCGGGGAGCAGTACTTC. Full variable domain (remainder filled in from reference TRBV11-3 and TRBJ2-7): EAGVVQSPRYKIIEKKQPVAFWCNPISGHNTLYWYLQNLGQGPELLIRYENEEAVDDSQLPKDRFSAERLKGVDSTLKIQPAELGDSAVYLCASSLSQGGGGEQYFGPGTRLTVT.

The chain couples TRBV27 to TRBJ2-7; 9 bases agree with TRBD1. CDR3 length equals 15 residues. The V gene's germline CDR1 is MNHEY and CDR2 SMNVEV (reference sequence). J was trimmed by 3 bases and V by 5 bases; bases with no gene match: 8. The CDR3 loop reads CASSMGQGLDYEQYF. Written as DNA, the CDR3 is TGTGCCAGCAGTATGGGACAGGGCCTTGACTACGAGCAGTACTTC.